This is a list of T cell receptor beta chains from one sample in a study of neoadjuvant nivolumab and ipilimumab in lung cancer. Measured with immunoSEQ multiplex PCR; TCRdb has only the in-frame clones, and not every one. The sample holds under 50,000 clones, roughly 91% seen once. The sequencing used blood, collected before neoadjuvant nivolumab, alone or with ipilimumab. All receptors derive from an adult with non-small cell lung cancer. Some clones in this sample may be carry-over from other donors' samples. Each CDR3 is given with its conserved first and last residue. Fields, in order: D gene, V gene, clone size, J gene, CDR3 DNA, CDR3 protein. A D gene is named only where the DNA matches it firmly. Clone size is not always given. Where it is, it says once, few, many or a class for expanded clones.

-	TRBV18	-	TRBJ2-7	TGTGCCAGCTCCCTAGAGGCGTCCTACGAGCAGTACTTC	CASSLEASYEQYF
-	TRBV11-2	once	TRBJ2-7	TGTGCCAGCAGCTTAGATTCGGTGGGAGAGCAGTACTTC	CASSLDSVGEQYF
-	TRBV6-1	-	TRBJ1-2	TGTGCCAGCAAGGGGGGGGCGCAGGAATATGGCTACACCTTC	CASKGGAQEYGYTF
TRBD2	TRBV28	-	TRBJ2-1	TGTGCCAGCAGGGCTACTAGCGGTGAGCAGTTCTTC	CASRATSGEQFF
-	TRBV6-5	-	TRBJ2-7	TGTGCCAGCCGGGGCCTGTACGAGCAGTACTTC	CASRGLYEQYF
TRBD2	TRBV4-1	once	TRBJ2-1	TGCGCCAGCAGCCAATGGGGAACCGGGACTAGCGGGAGCTTGAACAATGAGCAGTTCTTC	CASSQWGTGTSGSLNNEQFF
-	TRBV18	-	TRBJ2-2	TGTGCCAGCTCACTGGACTCCCAGAGGGGAACCGGGGAGCTGTTTTTT	CASSLDSQRGTGELFF
TRBD1	TRBV6-5	-	TRBJ2-1	TGTGCCAGCAGTTACGGACAGGAGAACAATGAGCAGTTCTTC	CASSYGQENNEQFF
TRBD1	TRBV5-6	-	TRBJ2-1	TGTGCCAGCAGCCCACAGGGGATCCGGGGTGAGCAGTTCTTC	CASSPQGIRGEQFF
-	TRBV6-5	-	TRBJ1-4	TGTGCCAGCGGGCCGATGAGTTCTGAAAAACTGTTTTTT	CASGPMSSEKLFF
TRBD2	TRBV9	-	TRBJ2-3	TGTGCCAGCAGCACTGGACTAGCGGGAGGAAGTCGTACGCAGTATTTT	CASSTGLAGGSRTQYF
-	TRBV5-1	once	TRBJ2-1	TGCGCCAGCAGCTTGGGACAGAGCTCCTACAATGAGCAGTTCTTC	CASSLGQSSYNEQFF
TRBD2	TRBV14	-	TRBJ2-1	TGTGCCAGCAGCCCCGGTTTAGCGGGAGGGCCGGGGTACAATGAGCAGTTCTTC	CASSPGLAGGPGYNEQFF
TRBD2	TRBV5-1	-	TRBJ2-7	TGCGCCAGCAGCCTTTCTGTTAGGCGGGAGAACTCCTACGAGCAGTACTTC	CASSLSVRRENSYEQYF
TRBD2	TRBV5-1	-	TRBJ2-3	TGCGCCAGCAGCTTGGAGAAACTAGCGGGAAGGACAGATACGCAGTATTTT	CASSLEKLAGRTDTQYF
TRBD2	TRBV11-2	-	TRBJ2-5	TGTGCCAGCAGCTCAGGGACTAGCGGGGGTCTCCAAGAGACCCAGTACTTC	CASSSGTSGGLQETQYF
TRBD2	TRBV4-3	-	TRBJ2-7	TGCGCCAGCAGCCAAGACCCTAGCGGGACCTACGAGCAGTACTTC	CASSQDPSGTYEQYF